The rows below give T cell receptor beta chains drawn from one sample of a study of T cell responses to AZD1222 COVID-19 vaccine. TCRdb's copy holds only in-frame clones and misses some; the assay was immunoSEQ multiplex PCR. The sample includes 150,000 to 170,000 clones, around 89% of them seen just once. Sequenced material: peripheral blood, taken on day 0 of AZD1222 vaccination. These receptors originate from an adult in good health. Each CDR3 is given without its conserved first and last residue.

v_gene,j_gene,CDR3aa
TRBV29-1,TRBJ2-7,SVEGVRDRWGREQY
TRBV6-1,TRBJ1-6,ASSEVRGFSPLH
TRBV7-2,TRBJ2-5,ASSLDRYQETQY
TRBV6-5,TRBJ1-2,ASKRGQGFNYGYT
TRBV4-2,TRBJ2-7,ASSLRDSGYEQY
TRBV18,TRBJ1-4,ASSSGIVGEKLF
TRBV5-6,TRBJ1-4,ASSSLDSNEKLF
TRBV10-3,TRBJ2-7,AISASGGNSYEQY
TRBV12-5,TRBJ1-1,ASGNLLGTEAF
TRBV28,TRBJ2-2,ASSSGQGNTGELF
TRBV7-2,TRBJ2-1,ASSLSLAGGREQF
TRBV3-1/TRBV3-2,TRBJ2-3,ASRSQIRQY
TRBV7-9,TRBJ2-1,ASRIGGSEQF
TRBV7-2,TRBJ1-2,ASSRGQGAWGYT
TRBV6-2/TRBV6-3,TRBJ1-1,ASSSTPGGPGTEAF
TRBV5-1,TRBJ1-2,ASSFGWAGYGYT
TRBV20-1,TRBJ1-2,SAETAYGYT
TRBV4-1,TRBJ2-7,ASSHWAKSYEQY
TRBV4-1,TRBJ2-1,ASSRSAGLGSYNEQF
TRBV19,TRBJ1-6,ASSIDLYNSPLH
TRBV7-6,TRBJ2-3,ASSALAGGGDTQY
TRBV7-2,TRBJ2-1,ASSQLAGASYNEQF
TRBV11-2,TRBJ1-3,ASSLDLAVSGNTIY
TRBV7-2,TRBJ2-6,ASSLGPGQGTGANVLT
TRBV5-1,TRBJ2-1,ASSDPPSNEQF
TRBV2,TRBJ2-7,ASRRDIAGEQY
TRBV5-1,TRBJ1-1,ASSLVGGKNTEAF
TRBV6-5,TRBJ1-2,ASSTTGVGYT
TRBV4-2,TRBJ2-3,ASSQGSSGGADTQY
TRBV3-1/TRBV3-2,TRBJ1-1,ASSQLQANTEAF
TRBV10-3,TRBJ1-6,AITPGQGMTPLH
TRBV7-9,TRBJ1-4,ASSLAGQGNEKLF
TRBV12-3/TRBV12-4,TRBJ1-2,ASSPTGSRGYT
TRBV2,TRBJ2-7,ASRGGSYEQY
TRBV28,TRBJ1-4,ASTWGTANEKLF
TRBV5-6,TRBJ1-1,ASSATGGGQAF
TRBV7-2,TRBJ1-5,ASSLTGGRMGNQPQH
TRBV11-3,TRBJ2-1,ASSLTQGREQF
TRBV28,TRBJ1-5,ASSQLGQPQH
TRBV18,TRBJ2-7,ASSPSSPSYEQY
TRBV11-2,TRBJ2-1,ASSLAGRAGGDEQF
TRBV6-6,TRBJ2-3,ASSYPKQGGDTQY
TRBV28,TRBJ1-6,ASTASPSYNSPLH
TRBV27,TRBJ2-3,ASSLTSTDTQY
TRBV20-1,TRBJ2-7,SGIGGYEQY
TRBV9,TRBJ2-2,ASSANMDTGELF
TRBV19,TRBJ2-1,ASSGTPRANEQF
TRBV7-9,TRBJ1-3,ASSDRQGRSGNTIY
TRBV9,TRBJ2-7,ASSVGQGAEYEQY
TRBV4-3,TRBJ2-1,ASSQAGGTGTSEQF
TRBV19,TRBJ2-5,ASSIDRGRETQY
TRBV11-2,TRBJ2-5,ASSLGAGGHETQY
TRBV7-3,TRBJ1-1,ASSLSPIQGWEAF
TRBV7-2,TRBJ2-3,ASRTTGGTDTQY
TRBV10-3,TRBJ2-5,AISASGGGLQETQY
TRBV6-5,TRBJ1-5,ASRVTGGQPQH
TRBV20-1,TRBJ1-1,SATGNTEAF
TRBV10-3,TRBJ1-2,AISGGQDYGYT
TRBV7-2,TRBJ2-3,ASSLGQKFTDTQY